One and the same sample provided the 25 T cell receptor beta chains below, sequenced in a study of blood T cell repertoires in COVID-19. The assay was immunoSEQ multiplex PCR, and TCRdb's table has in-frame clones only and misses some. The data show approximately 300,000 clones, almost 90% seen once. The material sequenced was peripheral blood. These receptors came from a woman aged 40 to 50 with COVID-19, enrolled during active disease.

V and J are TRBV30 and TRBJ1-2; D unclear. Deletions cut 0 bases from V and 5 bases from J, with 13 bases between. In germline, CDR1 is GTSNPN, CDR2 SVGIG (reference sequence). This CDR3 has 14 amino acids. CDR3 in DNA: TGTGCCTGGAGTGTTCCCGGAGAGAGTTATGGCTACACCTTC. It specifies CAWSVPGESYGYTF.

The chain carries TRBV3-1 (or the pseudogene TRBV3-2) and TRBJ2-3; perhaps TRBD2 as D (6 bases). Trimming took off 10 bases at V and 4 bases at J, with 18 bases between the two ends. In germline, CDR1 is LGHDT, CDR2 YNNKEL (reference sequence). This CDR3 comprises 14 residues. CDR3 in DNA: TGTGCCACTAAAGAATGGGGGGTTCCAGATACGCAGTATTTT. Translated: CATKEWGVPDTQYF.

The chain has TRBV7-9 and TRBJ1-2; maybe TRBD1 (6 bases). Germline values: CDR1 SEHNR, CDR2 FQNEAQ (reference sequence). V was shortened by 5 bases and J by 0 bases, with 13 bases between the two germline ends. This CDR3 contains 15 residues. The CDR3, as DNA: TGTGCCAGCAGCCGACTACAGGGTTCTAACTATGGCTACACCTTC. This gives the protein CASSRLQGSNYGYTF. Full variable domain (rest looked up from reference TRBV7-9 and TRBJ1-2): DTGVSQNPRHKITKRGQNVTFRCDPISEHNRLYWYRQTLGQGPEFLTYFQNEAQLEKSRLLSDRFSAERPKGSFSTLEIQRTEQGDSAMYLCASSRLQGSNYGYTFGSGTRLTVV.

The chain carries TRBV5-4 and TRBJ2-7; 8 nucleotides line up with TRBD1. Germline loops: CDR1 SGHNT, CDR2 YYREEE (reference sequence). Trimming took 9 bases from V and 3 from J; bases not matched to a gene: 8. The CDR3 totals 13 residues. The CDR3 nucleotides are TGTGCCACCCACCTCGGGACAGGCTACGAGCAGTACTTC. Its protein product is CATHLGTGYEQYF.

V usage is TRBV7-8 and J usage is TRBJ1-2, with D unresolved. Germline lookup yields CDR1 SGHVS and CDR2 FQNEAQ. The germline V and J ends were trimmed by 1 base and 6 bases, with 9 bases remaining between them. The CDR3 length is 13 residues. The chain's CDR3 is CASSLGGRDGYTF. As DNA, the CDR3 is TGTGCCAGCAGCTTAGGAGGGAGGGATGGCTACACCTTC.

This chain joins TRBV5-1 and TRBJ1-1, with D uncertain. This CDR3 spans 14 amino acids. Trimming left V 5 bases short and J 2 bases short, with 13 bases between. The germline gives CDR1 SGHRS, CDR2 YFSETQ. CDR3: CASSLSRLNTEAFF. DNA for the CDR3: TGCGCCAGCAGTCTGAGCAGGCTCAACACTGAAGCTTTCTTT. Full variable domain (outside the CDR3, taken from reference TRBV5-1 and TRBJ1-1): KAGVTQTPRYLIKTRGQQVTLSCSPISGHRSVSWYQQTPGQGLQFLFEYFSETQRNKGNFPGRFSGRQFSNSRSEMNVSTLELGDSALYLCASSLSRLNTEAFFGQGTRLTVV.

The J gene is TRBJ1-2, the V gene TRBV27; the D gene is possibly TRBD1 (6 bases). V was trimmed by 2 bases and J by 4 bases, leaving 14 bases between them. CDR3 length: 15 residues. The germline V gene has CDR1 MNHEY and CDR2 SMNVEV (reference sequence). CDR3 nucleotides: TGTGCCAGCAGTTTAAGTTCAGGGGTCCCCTATGGCTACACCTTC. Amino acid sequence: CASSLSSGVPYGYTF.

The chain recombines TRBV28 with TRBJ2-5; 9 bases are shared with TRBD2. CDR1 is MDHEN and CDR2 is SYDVKM in the germline V gene. The length of the CDR3 is 16 residues. With V trimmed by 2 bases and J by 4 bases, 8 bases remained unmatched. The DNA of the CDR3 is TGTGCCAGCAGTTTACGGCTAGCGGGAACATCAGAGACCCAGTACTTC. It encodes CASSLRLAGTSETQYF. Variable domain in full (rest from reference TRBV28 and TRBJ2-5): DVKVTQSSRYLVKRTGEKVFLECVQDMDHENMFWYRQDPGLGLRLIYFSYDVKMKEKGDIPEGYSVSREKKERFSLILESASTNQTSMYLCASSLRLAGTSETQYFGPGTRLLVL.

CDR3: CASSYNQGFYEQYF. CDR3 DNA sequence: TGTGCCAGCAGTTACAATCAGGGGTTCTACGAGCAGTACTTC. The chain employs TRBV6-6 and TRBJ2-7, with D possibly TRBD1 on 6 matching bases. Germline lookup yields CDR1 MNHNY and CDR2 SVGAGI (reference sequence). Trimming removed 2 bases from V and 3 bases from J, with 11 bases in between. The CDR3 sequence is 14 residues long.

The chain employs TRBV28 and TRBJ1-4; a weak D match, TRBD1 (5 bases). The CDR3 totals 13 residues. The ends were cut back, 7 bases at V and 7 bases at J, with 13 bases in the middle. Germline-derived CDR1 and CDR2 are MDHEN and SYDVKM. CDR3 loop: CASNGHPTEKLFF. The CDR3 DNA reads TGTGCCAGCAATGGACATCCCACTGAAAAACTGTTTTTT. Together with reference TRBV28 and TRBJ1-4, the CDR3 gives the full variable domain: DVKVTQSSRYLVKRTGEKVFLECVQDMDHENMFWYRQDPGLGLRLIYFSYDVKMKEKGDIPEGYSVSREKKERFSLILESASTNQTSMYLCASNGHPTEKLFFGSGTQLSVL.

The rearrangement joins TRBV5-1 to TRBJ2-7, with a weak D call TRBD1 (5 bases). Trimming took off 0 bases at V and 2 bases at J, with 9 bases between the two ends. CDR1 and CDR2 (germline): SGHRS, YFSETQ. This CDR3 spans 14 amino acids. The CDR3 DNA reads TGCGCCAGCAGCTTGGTGCAGGGTCCCTACGAGCAGTACTTC. It translates to CASSLVQGPYEQYF.

The chain combines TRBV7-6 with TRBJ1-5, with TRBD1 identical over 8 bases. This CDR3 has 15 amino acids. V was clipped by 3 bases and J by 1 base; unmatched bases: 2. In germline, CDR1 is SGHVS, CDR2 FNYEAQ. DNA for the CDR3: TGTGCCAGCAGCTTGTCAGGGGGCAGCAATCAGCCCCAGCATTTT. Residues: CASSLSGGSNQPQHF.

The V call is TRBV7-9, the J call TRBJ2-7; tentative D call: TRBD2 (7 bases). The CDR3 consists of 12 residues. Germline assignment: CDR1 SEHNR and CDR2 FQNEAQ (reference sequence). Trimming shortened V by 11 bases and J by 5 bases, and 16 bases separated the two germline ends. CDR3 in amino acids: CAGTRSGDEQYF. CDR3 nucleotides: TGTGCCGGGACACGGAGCGGGGACGAGCAGTACTTC.

The chain employs TRBV27 and TRBJ2-5; 10 nucleotides match TRBD2. This CDR3 has 16 amino acids. The V gene's germline CDR1 is MNHEY and CDR2 SMNVEV (reference sequence). The V and J ends lost 4 bases and 1 base, in that order; junction bases with no gene match: 6. CDR3 nucleotide sequence: TGTGCCAGCAGTTCAAGGGCTAGCGGGGGCCAAGAGACCCAGTACTTC. Protein product: CASSSRASGGQETQYF.

This clone was seen just once. This chain joins TRBV5-1 and TRBJ2-1; TRBD1 agrees at 7 bases. Germline V gene sequence: CDR1 SGHRS, CDR2 YFSETQ. V was clipped by 0 bases and J by 6 bases; unmatched bases: 6. This CDR3 region has 15 residues. CDR3 in amino acids: CASSLGTGKFNEQFF. The CDR3 coding sequence is TGCGCCAGCAGCTTGGGGACAGGTAAATTCAATGAGCAGTTCTTC. The full variable domain, in which reference TRBV5-1 and TRBJ2-1 provide the parts outside the CDR3, is KAGVTQTPRYLIKTRGQQVTLSCSPISGHRSVSWYQQTPGQGLQFLFEYFSETQRNKGNFPGRFSGRQFSNSRSEMNVSTLELGDSALYLCASSLGTGKFNEQFFGPGTRLTVL.

The chain combines TRBV6-1 with TRBJ1-2; a weak D match, TRBD1 (5 bases). Germline CDR1 reads MNHNS; CDR2 reads SASEGT. The CDR3 has 16 residues. V was cut by 0 bases and J by 4 bases, with 15 bases left in between. The CDR3 DNA follows: TGTGCCAGCAGTGAAGCGCTTTTGGCAGGGTCCTATGGCTACACCTTC. Translated: CASSEALLAGSYGYTF.

The CDR3 DNA is TGTGCCAGCAGTGGCAGCCGGGACAGCATAAATGAAAAACTGTTTTTT. Translation: CASSGSRDSINEKLFF. The V gene is TRBV6-1, the J gene TRBJ1-4, with TRBD1 matching over 7 bases. The CDR3 extends over 16 amino acids. CDR1 and CDR2 from the germline V gene are MNHNS and SASEGT. Unmatched junction bases numbered 10, after V lost 4 bases and J lost 5 bases.

Of note for this clone: Other DNA sequences in this sample translate to the same CDR3. V usage is TRBV5-1 and J usage is TRBJ2-2, with 7 bases identical to TRBD1. This CDR3 comprises 14 residues. Looked up from germline, CDR1 is SGHRS and CDR2 is YFSETQ. The V and J ends lost 0 bases and 4 bases, in that order; junction bases with no gene match: 0. In DNA form, the CDR3 reads TGCGCCAGCAGCTTGGCAGGGGGCACCGGGGAGCTGTTTTTT. It codes for CASSLAGGTGELFF.

This chain connects TRBV19 to TRBJ1-5; no firm D call. V lost 6 bases and J 4 bases, leaving 7 bases between the germline ends. The CDR3 is made up of 12 amino acids. CDR1 and CDR2 from the germline V gene are LNHDA and SQIVND (reference sequence). For the CDR3, the DNA is TGTGCCAGTAGAATTCTGAATCAGCCCCAGCATTTT. Translated, it gives CASRILNQPQHF. Full variable domain (outside the CDR3, taken from reference TRBV19 and TRBJ1-5): DGGITQSPKYLFRKEGQNVTLSCEQNLNHDAMYWYRQDPGQGLRLIYYSQIVNDFQKGDIAEGYSVSREKKESFPLTVTSAQKNPTAFYLCASRILNQPQHFGDGTRLSIL.

The V gene is TRBV5-1, the J gene TRBJ2-7; 8 bases fit TRBD2. Germline CDR1 SGHRS, CDR2 YFSETQ. The CDR3 length is 16 residues. V was clipped by 0 bases and J by 5 bases; unmatched bases: 10. CDR3 DNA sequence: TGCGCCAGCAGCTTGGAAACGGGACTAGTCCCCCACGAGCAGTACTTC. Translating gives CASSLETGLVPHEQYF.

The chain has TRBV5-1 and TRBJ1-1; no clear D. Trimming took off 4 bases at V and 0 bases at J, with 10 bases between the two ends. CDR1 and CDR2 (germline): SGHRS, YFSETQ. The CDR3 loop spans 14 amino acids. The CDR3 DNA follows: TGCGCCAGCAGCGGGCCCTTCATGAACACTGAAGCTTTCTTT. Amino acids: CASSGPFMNTEAFF.

This clone was observed a single time. This chain uses TRBV18 with TRBJ1-2, with TRBD1 as a possible D gene (6 bases). The germline V and J ends were trimmed by 3 bases and 0 bases, with 11 bases remaining between them. Germline CDR1 reads KGHSH; CDR2 reads LQKENI. The CDR3 has 15 amino acids. The CDR3 is CASSPFEGANYGYTF. Here the CDR3 DNA reads TGTGCCAGCTCACCCTTTGAGGGGGCTAACTATGGCTACACCTTC. Complete variable domain (other parts from reference TRBV18 and TRBJ1-2): NAGVMQNPRHLVRRRGQEARLRCSPMKGHSHVYWYRQLPEEGLKFMVYLQKENIIDESGMPKERFSAEFPKEGPSILRIQQVVRGDSAAYFCASSPFEGANYGYTFGSGTRLTVV.

The chain couples TRBV28 to TRBJ1-5, with 8 positions matching TRBD1. Trimming removed 8 bases from V and 1 base from J; junction bases left unmatched: 4. CDR3 length: 14 amino acids. Germline V lookup: CDR1 MDHEN, CDR2 SYDVKM. CDR3 sequence: CASENRGSNQPQHF. The CDR3 bases are TGTGCCAGCGAAAACAGGGGGAGCAATCAGCCCCAGCATTTT.

The genes are TRBV3-1 (or the pseudogene TRBV3-2) and TRBJ2-3, with 8 bases that match TRBD1. The CDR3 contains 18 residues. V shed 3 bases, J shed 0 bases, and the junction held 11 bases outside the gene matches. Looked up from germline, CDR1 is LGHDT and CDR2 is YNNKEL (reference sequence). The CDR3 loop reads CASSHQRQGTASTDTQYF. CDR3 sequence (DNA): TGTGCCAGCAGCCACCAAAGACAGGGGACGGCTAGCACAGATACGCAGTATTTT.

The chain couples TRBV3-1 (or the pseudogene TRBV3-2) to TRBJ2-1; the D gene is possibly TRBD1 (6 bases). The germline V gene has CDR1 LGHDT and CDR2 YNNKEL (reference sequence). The CDR3 is 14 amino acids. V lost 4 bases, J lost 8 bases, and 15 bases lay in between. The CDR3: CASSLKTGYHEQFF. CDR3 in DNA: TGTGCCAGCAGCCTTAAGACAGGTTACCATGAGCAGTTCTTC.